These 26 T cell receptor beta chains came from one sample sequenced in a study of blood T cells in healthy people across ages. The authors ran a second PCR of about 6 to 12 cycles using a sample-barcoded 5' primer and a J-beta primer mix. TCRdb re-analysed the 5' RACE reads in MiXCR, keeping a single row per CDR3 protein. The sample includes about a million distinct CDR3 sequences, 45% to 50% seen only once; the top ten take roughly 13%. The specimen was blood. These receptors came from a man aged 25-40 years in good health.

V and J are TRBV27 and TRBJ1-6; no reliable D call. This CDR3 is built from 16 residues. Between the trimmed V and J ends, which lost 3 bases and 0 bases, there was a span of 9 bases. Germline lookup yields CDR1 MNHEY and CDR2 SMNVEV (reference sequence). The CDR3 here is CASSFRVSSYNSPLHF. In nucleotides, the CDR3 is TGTGCCAGCAGTTTTCGGGTCAGCTCCTATAATTCACCCCTCCACTTT.

This clonotype appeared many times. The chain joins TRBV12-3 or TRBV12-4 to TRBJ2-7; a possible D gene is TRBD1 (5 bases). V was clipped by 2 bases and J by 2 bases, with 13 bases between them. The CDR3 runs to 15 residues. The CDR3 DNA follows: TGTGCCAGCAGTTTATCAGGGTACCAAACCTACGAGCAGTACTTC. Residues: CASSLSGYQTYEQYF.

This clonotype was detected a few times. The V call is TRBV5-1, the J call TRBJ2-7; possible D gene TRBD1, 6 bases. The CDR3 loop spans 16 amino acids. Germline V gene sequence: CDR1 SGHRS, CDR2 YFSETQ. Deletions cut 4 bases from V and 5 bases from J, with 22 bases between. Written as DNA, the CDR3 is TGCGCCAGCAGCCACGGGAAGGGGGTCAGAAATGACGAGCAGTACTTC. This encodes CASSHGKGVRNDEQYF. Full variable domain (remainder filled in from reference TRBV5-1 and TRBJ2-7): KAGVTQTPRYLIKTRGQQVTLSCSPISGHRSVSWYQQTPGQGLQFLFEYFSETQRNKGNFPGRFSGRQFSNSRSEMNVSTLELGDSALYLCASSHGKGVRNDEQYFGPGTRLTVT.

The CDR3 DNA reads TGTGCCAGCAGCTCAACGGGGAGGGAAGATACGCAGTATTTT. Translated, it gives CASSSTGREDTQYF. V gene TRBV7-9 combines with J gene TRBJ2-3, with 7 bases lining up with TRBD2. Germline values: CDR1 SEHNR, CDR2 FQNEAQ (reference sequence). Trimming removed 4 bases from V and 5 bases from J; junction bases left unmatched: 6. This CDR3 contains 14 residues. The full variable domain, completed using reference TRBV7-9 and TRBJ2-3, is DTGVSQNPRHKITKRGQNVTFRCDPISEHNRLYWYRQTLGQGPEFLTYFQNEAQLEKSRLLSDRFSAERPKGSFSTLEIQRTEQGDSAMYLCASSSTGREDTQYFGPGTRLTVL.

The chain is built from TRBV6-2 or TRBV6-3 and TRBJ2-4; no definite D call. Germline CDR1 reads MNHEY; CDR2 reads SVGEGT. V lost 2 bases and J 13 bases, leaving 18 bases between the germline ends. The length of the CDR3 is 14 residues. The CDR3 loop is CASSYTGGAYDQYF. The CDR3 DNA reads TGTGCCAGCAGTTACACCGGCGGTGCCTACGACCAGTACTTC.

V gene TRBV6-6 combines with J gene TRBJ2-4; D gene ambiguous. The DNA end favors TRBJ2-7, so the J call may be wrong. The CDR3 consists of 13 residues. CDR1 is MNHNY and CDR2 is SVGAGI in the germline V gene (reference sequence). CDR3: CASRTGKGYEQYF. In DNA, the CDR3 is TGTGCCAGCAGAACTGGGAAAGGTTACGAGCAGTACTTC.

The V and J genes are TRBV28 and TRBJ2-7; D may be TRBD1 (6 bases). V dropped 7 bases and J dropped 7 bases, with 20 bases sitting between them. The CDR3 length is 14 residues. Germline CDR1 reads MDHEN; CDR2 reads SYDVKM. The CDR3 loop is CASIDRPQWGEQYF. CDR3 coding DNA: TGTGCCAGCATAGACAGGCCCCAATGGGGGGAGCAGTACTTC.

This clonotype occurred a few times. The chain joins TRBV10-3 to TRBJ1-2; possibly TRBD1 for D (5 bases). Per germline, CDR1 ENHRY and CDR2 SYGVKD. V was shortened by 7 bases and J by 6 bases, with 15 bases between the two germline ends. The CDR3 runs 13 residues. The CDR3 nucleotides are TGTGCCATCACGGGGGAACGGCGGAATGGCTACACCTTC. It encodes CAITGERRNGYTF.

The chain recombines TRBV29-1 with TRBJ1-2; D perhaps matches TRBD1 (5 bases). Trimming left V 4 bases short and J 6 bases short, with 9 bases between. The germline V gene encodes CDR1 SQVTM and CDR2 ANQGSEA. The CDR3 is made up of 11 amino acids. The CDR3 nucleotides read TGCAGCGTTGGGGGGATGGATGGCTACACCTTC. Translation: CSVGGMDGYTF.

This clonotype has ten or more counts. The rearrangement links TRBV20-1 to TRBJ2-7, with TRBD2 as a possible D gene (6 bases). V was cut by 5 bases and J by 1 base, with 12 bases left in between. From germline, CDR1 is DFQATT and CDR2 SNEGSKA (reference sequence). The CDR3 is 13 amino acids. DNA for the CDR3: TGCAGTGCTTTCCAAGGGACTTCCTACGAGCAGTACTTC. It yields the protein CSAFQGTSYEQYF.

The J gene is TRBJ2-7, the V gene TRBV7-2; 8 bases map to TRBD2. This CDR3 contains 16 residues. Germline assignment: CDR1 SGHTA and CDR2 FQGNSA. V trimming: 4 bases; J trimming: 3 bases; junction bases outside the gene matches: 11. The chain's CDR3 is CASSSWMGTSGYEQYF. The CDR3 nucleotides are TGTGCCAGCAGCTCGTGGATGGGGACTAGTGGCTACGAGCAGTACTTC.

J is TRBJ2-7 and V is TRBV29-1; D is perhaps TRBD1 or TRBD2 (6 bases each). This CDR3 has 13 amino acids. CDR1 and CDR2 from the germline V gene are SQVTM and ANQGSEA. V was cut by 3 bases and J by 6 bases, with 15 bases left in between. Written as DNA, the CDR3 is TGCAGCGTTGAGGTGGGGGGCCCCCGCGAGCAGTACTTC. Translated, it gives CSVEVGGPREQYF.

This rearrangement joins TRBV4-3 to TRBJ2-4; D remains ambiguous. V was trimmed by 1 base and J by 2 bases, leaving 12 bases between them. Germline values: CDR1 LGHNA, CDR2 YSLEER. The CDR3 contains 16 residues. CDR3 sequence reads: CASSQVFAQTKNIQYF. Written as DNA, the CDR3 is TGCGCCAGCAGCCAAGTTTTCGCACAAACCAAAAACATTCAGTACTTC.

This sequence joins TRBV20-1 and TRBJ1-5; perhaps TRBD1 as D (5 bases). Germline V gene data show CDR1 as DFQATT and CDR2 as SNEGSKA (reference sequence). V shed 3 bases and J shed 9 bases, with 21 bases lying between them. The CDR3 is 15 amino acids. In nucleotides, the CDR3 is TGCAGTGCTAGGGATGTACAGGCGCAGGCAGGGCCCCAGCATTTT. Its translation is CSARDVQAQAGPQHF.

This chain connects TRBV20-1 to TRBJ1-2, with D possibly being TRBD1 (5 bases). The CDR3 runs 17 residues. Trimming removed 0 bases from V and 5 bases from J, with 22 bases in between. Germline-derived CDR1 and CDR2 are DFQATT and SNEGSKA (reference sequence). Here the CDR3 reads CSARDAAGRAGLYGYTF. In DNA, the CDR3 is TGCAGTGCTAGAGATGCGGCAGGGCGGGCGGGATTATATGGCTACACCTTC.

The J gene is TRBJ1-5, the V gene TRBV27, with a weak D call TRBD1 (6 bases). The CDR3 consists of 16 residues. The V gene's germline CDR1 is MNHEY and CDR2 SMNVEV (reference sequence). V lost 4 bases, J lost 2 bases, and 15 bases lay in between. The CDR3 DNA follows: TGTGCCAGCAGTTCTCTGGGCAGGGGAGGCAATCAGCCCCAGCATTTT. Protein product: CASSSLGRGGNQPQHF.

The J gene is TRBJ1-2, the V gene TRBV4-1; TRBD1 might be the D (5 bases). Germline lookup yields CDR1 MGHRA and CDR2 YSYEKL. The CDR3 loop spans 15 amino acids. The ends were cut back, 2 bases at V and 4 bases at J, with 14 bases in the middle. CDR3 loop: CASSQLLPGGYGYTF. Here the CDR3 DNA reads TGCGCCAGCAGCCAACTTCTTCCCGGGGGCTATGGCTACACCTTC.

This chain uses TRBV3-1 with TRBJ1-6; unclear D gene. V was cut by 0 bases and J by 5 bases, with 11 bases left in between. Germline assignment: CDR1 LGHDT and CDR2 YNNKEL (reference sequence). The CDR3 spans 16 residues. In DNA, the CDR3 is TGTGCCAGCAGCCAAGAAGGAGGAAGAAATAATTCACCCCTCCACTTT. This codes for CASSQEGGRNNSPLHF.

This clonotype was picked up a small number of times. The chain employs TRBV24-1 and TRBJ2-1, with 8 bases identical to TRBD1. Trimming at V came to 9 bases and at J to 7 bases, leaving 13 bases not matched to a gene. The CDR3 is 15 residues long. The germline CDR1 and CDR2 sequences are KGHDR and SFDVKD. The CDR3 reads CATPTRTGRTNEQFF. CDR3 sequence (DNA): TGTGCCACCCCTACCCGGACAGGGCGTACGAATGAGCAGTTCTTC.

This clonotype was counted many times. The chain carries TRBV20-1 and TRBJ2-7; perhaps TRBD1 as D (6 bases). Looked up from germline, CDR1 is DFQATT and CDR2 is SNEGSKA (reference sequence). Trimming took off 6 bases at V and 4 bases at J, with 22 bases between the two ends. There are 15 residues in the CDR3. As DNA, the CDR3 is TGCAGTGCCAACCGTAGGGGGTGGCAGACGTACGAGCAGTACTTC. This codes for CSANRRGWQTYEQYF.

A remark on this clonotype: Its ends do not fully match the called genes, so a read error is possible. The chain carries TRBV20-1 and TRBJ1-4; 7 bases are shared with TRBD1. Per germline, CDR1 DFQATT and CDR2 SNEGSKA (reference sequence). This CDR3 contains 17 residues. CDR3: CGASRDSPLATNEKLFF. In nucleotides, the CDR3 is TGCGGTGCATCCCGGGACAGCCCACTTGCAACTAATGAAAAACTGTTTTTT.

This chain joins TRBV5-1 and TRBJ2-7; maybe TRBD2 (6 bases). Trimming removed 4 bases at V and 0 bases at J, with 11 bases between. The CDR3 contains 14 residues. CDR1 and CDR2 (germline): SGHRS, YFSETQ. The DNA for the CDR3 is TGCGCCAGCAGCATGCGGGGACTCTCCTACGAGCAGTACTTC. Protein sequence: CASSMRGLSYEQYF.

This clonotype was observed once. CDR3 coding DNA: TGTGCCAGCAGCTTAGGGTTTTGGACAGATAATTCACCCCTCCACTTT. This encodes CASSLGFWTDNSPLHF. V and J are TRBV7-2 and TRBJ1-6; TRBD1 might be the D (6 bases). V lost 1 base and J lost 5, with 12 bases in between. The length of the CDR3 is 16 residues. Germline CDR1 is SGHTA and CDR2 is FQGNSA. Drawing the rest from reference TRBV7-2 and TRBJ1-6, the complete variable domain is GAGVSQSPSNKVTEKGKDVELRCDPISGHTALYWYRQSLGQGLEFLIYFQGNSAPDKSGLPSDRFSAERTGGSVSTLTIQRTQQEDSAVYLCASSLGFWTDNSPLHFGNGTRLTVT.

Points on this clonotype: It may be a read error: a sequence one base away is much more abundant. The chain employs TRBV20-1 and TRBJ2-7; D is perhaps TRBD2 (5 bases). Germline CDR1 reads DFQATT; CDR2 reads SNEGSKA (reference sequence). The CDR3 has 15 amino acids. This CDR3 is CNARDSDRSSYEQYF. CDR3 nucleotide sequence: TGCAATGCTAGAGATAGCGATCGGAGCTCCTACGAGCAGTACTTC.

The V and J genes are TRBV5-1 and TRBJ1-2; tentatively, D is TRBD1 (5 bases). The germline V and J ends were trimmed by 3 bases and 2 bases, with 14 bases remaining between them. The germline V gene encodes CDR1 SGHRS and CDR2 YFSETQ. The CDR3 consists of 15 residues. CDR3 DNA sequence: TGCGCCAGCAGCTGGATGAGGGAGGGGAACTATGGCTACACCTTC. The encoded protein is CASSWMREGNYGYTF.

The gene calls are TRBV18 and TRBJ1-2, with D uncertain. In germline, CDR1 is KGHSH, CDR2 LQKENI. V was cut by 3 bases and J by 8 bases, with 13 bases left in between. This CDR3 is built from 13 residues. The CDR3 loop is CASSPVTDMGYTF. The CDR3 DNA is TGTGCCAGCTCACCGGTAACAGATATGGGCTACACCTTC.